These 15 T cell receptor beta chains were all obtained from the same sample, sequenced in a study of response to subunit inactivated influenza vaccine. TCRdb reprocessed the RT-PCR reads with MiXCR, giving one entry per CDR3 protein. The table records hundreds of thousands of distinct CDR3 sequences, 16% of them present only once. The source material was CD4+ T cells sorted from PBMCs, sampled about 23 months after vaccination. The origin of the receptors is a man aged 45 to 70 who received an inactivated influenza vaccine.

V and J are TRBV5-1 and TRBJ1-5; TRBD1 matches at 7 bases. The CDR3 consists of 14 residues. The germline CDR1 and CDR2 sequences are SGHRS and YFSETQ. Unmatched junction bases numbered 8, after V lost 4 bases and J lost 7 bases. CDR3 DNA: TGCGCCAGCAGCCAAGGGGGCCCAGGGCAGCCCCAGCATTTT. Protein product: CASSQGGPGQPQHF.

This clonotype was seen ten or more times. This chain joins TRBV6-2 or TRBV6-3 and TRBJ1-4; D not resolved. Trimming cost V 6 bases and J 4 bases, with 9 bases left between them. CDR1 and CDR2 from the germline V gene are MNHEY and SVGEGT. This CDR3 is built from 13 residues. CDR3 nucleotide sequence: TGTGCCAGCAGCTACGACGGTAATGAAAAACTGTTTTTT. This codes for CASSYDGNEKLFF.

This clonotype turned up a few times. The V call is TRBV7-2, the J call TRBJ2-7; D tentatively fits TRBD1 or TRBD2 (5 bases each). Deletions cut 5 bases from V and 0 bases from J, with 14 bases between. CDR3 size: 15 residues. Germline CDR1 SGHTA, CDR2 FQGNSA. CDR3 sequence reads: CASSPEGLSSYEQYF. DNA for the CDR3: TGTGCCAGCAGCCCCGAGGGGCTGAGCTCCTACGAGCAGTACTTC.

This clonotype was found a few times. This rearrangement joins TRBV29-1 to TRBJ2-1; 9 nucleotides line up with TRBD1. Germline assignment: CDR1 SQVTM and CDR2 ANQGSEA. Unmatched junction bases numbered 12, after V lost 5 bases and J lost 7 bases. There are 15 residues in the CDR3. CDR3 protein: CSVPTAGTGWNEQFF. In DNA, the CDR3 is TGCAGCGTTCCCACCGCCGGGACAGGGTGGAATGAGCAGTTCTTC.

V is TRBV21-1 and J is TRBJ1-4. TRBV21-1 is annotated as a pseudogene. CDR3 length: 14 amino acids. CDR3 residues: CASSKKGANEKLFF. The CDR3 DNA is TGTGCCAGCAGCAAAAAAGGCGCTAATGAAAAACTGTTTTTT.

This clonotype was counted between two and nine times. This chain links TRBV20-1 with TRBJ2-7; the D gene is possibly TRBD1 (5 bases). Trimming stripped 8 bases from V and 3 bases from J, with 11 bases between. From germline, CDR1 is DFQATT and CDR2 SNEGSKA (reference sequence). The CDR3 length is 11 residues. CDR3 bases: TGCAGTCCCAGGGCCGTCTACGAGCAGTACTTC. Translated, it gives CSPRAVYEQYF.

This clonotype was recorded a few times. This sequence joins TRBV20-1 and TRBJ2-1, with TRBD2 matching 13 bases. The junction had 7 bases not matched to a gene; V was cut back by 3 bases and J by 8 bases. The length of the CDR3 is 15 residues. Germline lookup yields CDR1 DFQATT and CDR2 SNEGSKA (reference sequence). The CDR3 DNA reads as TGCAGTGCTAGCGGGACTAGCGGGGCCGGGGATGAGCAGTTCTTC. Residues: CSASGTSGAGDEQFF.

This clonotype was counted only a few times. The chain uses TRBV4-3 and TRBJ2-3; D uncertain. Trimming took 0 bases from V and 3 from J, leaving 16 bases between them. Germline lookup yields CDR1 LGHNA and CDR2 YSLEER. This CDR3 comprises 17 residues. As DNA, the CDR3 is TGCGCCAGCAGCCAAGATAGGTCCGGGTACGGGACAGATACGCAGTATTTT. Its protein is CASSQDRSGYGTDTQYF.

V and J are TRBV7-2 and TRBJ2-7; D tentatively reads TRBD1 or TRBD2 (6 bases each). The V and J ends lost 8 bases and 1 base respectively, with 12 bases between them. Germline assignment: CDR1 SGHTA and CDR2 FQGNSA. The CDR3 has 13 amino acids. Here the CDR3 reads CASGRTDSYEQYF. The CDR3 region has the DNA TGTGCCAGCGGGAGGACAGATTCCTACGAGCAGTACTTC.

The gene calls are TRBV27 and TRBJ2-5, with 9 bases that match TRBD2. This CDR3 is built from 15 residues. The ends lost 3 bases at V and 3 bases at J; junction bases unmatched: 5. Germline CDR1 MNHEY, CDR2 SMNVEV (reference sequence). CDR3 in DNA: TGTGCCAGCAGTTTTAGCGGGAGAGTTGAAGAGACCCAGTACTTC. Its protein is CASSFSGRVEETQYF.

CDR3 sequence: CSARVDRDNYGYTF. CDR3 in DNA: TGCAGTGCTAGAGTGGACAGGGATAACTATGGCTACACCTTC. The chain combines TRBV20-1 with TRBJ1-2, with 8 bases lining up with TRBD1. V shed 1 base and J 1 base; nucleotides not matched to a gene: 2. Germline V gene sequence: CDR1 DFQATT, CDR2 SNEGSKA (reference sequence). The CDR3 loop spans 14 amino acids.

In its sample, this clonotype was seen a few times. V usage is TRBV4-2 and J usage is TRBJ2-1; D gene unclear. From germline, CDR1 is LGHNA and CDR2 YNFKEQ. V lost 0 bases, J lost 1 base, and 7 bases lay in between. The CDR3 is made up of 15 amino acids. CDR3 region: CASSQEHGSYNEQFF. The CDR3 DNA reads TGTGCCAGCAGCCAAGAGCACGGTTCCTACAATGAGCAGTTCTTC.

The chain combines TRBV12-3 or TRBV12-4 with TRBJ2-2; 7 nucleotides line up with TRBD2. V was clipped by 1 base and J by 4 bases; unmatched bases: 3. The length of the CDR3 is 15 residues. CDR3 bases: TGTGCCAGCAGTTTAGGGGGGGGGTTCACCGGGGAGCTGTTTTTT. Translating gives CASSLGGGFTGELFF.

The V gene is TRBV10-3, the J gene TRBJ2-3; no definite D call. The ends were cut back, 5 bases at V and 6 bases at J, with 9 bases in the middle. The CDR3 contains 12 residues. CDR1 is ENHRY, CDR2 SYGVKD, per germline. The CDR3 DNA reads as TGTGCCATCAGTCTTACGCCGGATACGCAGTATTTT. It encodes CAISLTPDTQYF.

A few counts support this clonotype. V gene TRBV12-3 or TRBV12-4 combines with J gene TRBJ2-1; unclear D gene. The CDR3 has 15 residues. Trimming took 1 base from V and 9 from J, leaving 16 bases between them. Written as DNA, the CDR3 is TGTGCCAGCAGTTTAGATGGGATCTCCATGGGTGAGCAGTTCTTC. Its translation is CASSLDGISMGEQFF.